The count of the clone carrying this T cell receptor beta chain is one. Its specificity is unknown. This entry comes from a study of shared clonotypes between healthy human individuals. Study outcomes and limitations: Generation probabilities were higher for clonotypes shared across all four sorted-subset donors than for unshared ones.

Assay execution took place at the deep level. Assay used: immunoSEQ multiplex PCR; TCRdb lists only in-frame clones, some missing. The table records over a million clones, approximately 97% of them present only once. This CDR3 spans 13 amino acids. Germline V gives CDR1 MNHEY, CDR2 SVGAGI. V lost 6 bases and J 7 bases, leaving 15 bases between the germline ends. The sequence derives from a young man in good health. The chain is built from TRBV6-5 and TRBJ1-2, with a weak D call TRBD1 (6 bases). The sample taken for sequencing was naive CD4+ T cells sorted from blood. Subset denoted: CD45RA+ positively selected. CDR3 in DNA: TGTGCCAGCAGCCGGGGGCAAGGTGGTGGCTACACCTTC. Protein product: CASSRGQGGGYTF.